This T cell receptor (beta chain) was captured in a study of blood T cells in healthy people across ages. With a J-beta primer mix and a sample-barcoded 5' primer, a second PCR ran about 7 to 12 cycles. TCRdb called the 5' RACE reads again in MiXCR, with one record for every CDR3 protein. Counted here are about a million distinct CDR3 sequences, roughly half occurring once; the ten biggest clones make up over 20%. V shed 5 bases and J shed 2 bases, with 13 bases lying between them. Germline CDR1 SGHTA, CDR2 FQGNSA. The CDR3 contains 14 residues. This clonotype was found a few times. The antigen is not known. Study-wide findings and caveats: Observed TCR beta diversity per million T cells went down as age went up. This fall followed a roughly linear course with age. The long-lived group displayed more naive CD4+ cells, plus higher diversity, than the aged donors did.

The sequenced material came from blood. The V and J genes are TRBV7-2 and TRBJ2-7; D not resolved. The TCR sequence derives from a woman aged 55-69 years in good health. CDR3 bases: TGTGCCAGCAGCAACTGGAATAGAGCCTACGAGCAGTACTTC. It yields the protein CASSNWNRAYEQYF.